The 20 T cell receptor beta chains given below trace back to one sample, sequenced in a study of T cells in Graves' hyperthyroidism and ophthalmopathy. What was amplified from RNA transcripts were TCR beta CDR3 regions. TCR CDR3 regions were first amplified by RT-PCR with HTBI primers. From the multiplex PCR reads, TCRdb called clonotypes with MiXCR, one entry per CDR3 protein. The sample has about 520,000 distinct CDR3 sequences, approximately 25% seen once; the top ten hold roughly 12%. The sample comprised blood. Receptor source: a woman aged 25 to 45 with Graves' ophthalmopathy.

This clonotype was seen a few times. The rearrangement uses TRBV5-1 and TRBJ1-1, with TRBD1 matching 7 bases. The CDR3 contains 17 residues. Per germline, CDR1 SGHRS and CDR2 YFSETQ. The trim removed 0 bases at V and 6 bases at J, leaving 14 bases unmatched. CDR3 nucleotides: TGCGCCAGCAGCTTGGATTTAGGGGGACAGATTAGCGCTGAAGCTTTCTTT. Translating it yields CASSLDLGGQISAEAFF.

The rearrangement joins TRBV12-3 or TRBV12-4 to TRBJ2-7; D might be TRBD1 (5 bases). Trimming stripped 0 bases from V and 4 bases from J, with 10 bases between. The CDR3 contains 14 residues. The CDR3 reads CASSLALGDYEQYF. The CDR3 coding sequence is TGTGCCAGCAGTTTAGCGCTAGGGGATTACGAGCAGTACTTC.

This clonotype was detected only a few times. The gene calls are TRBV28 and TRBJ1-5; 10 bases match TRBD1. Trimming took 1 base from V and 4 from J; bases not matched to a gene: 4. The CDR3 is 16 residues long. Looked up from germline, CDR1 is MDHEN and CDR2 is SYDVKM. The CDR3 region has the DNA TGTGCCAGCAGTTTATTTGTGGGACAGGGGAATCAGCCCCAGCATTTT. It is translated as CASSLFVGQGNQPQHF. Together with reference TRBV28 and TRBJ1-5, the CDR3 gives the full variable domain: DVKVTQSSRYLVKRTGEKVFLECVQDMDHENMFWYRQDPGLGLRLIYFSYDVKMKEKGDIPEGYSVSREKKERFSLILESASTNQTSMYLCASSLFVGQGNQPQHFGDGTRLSIL.

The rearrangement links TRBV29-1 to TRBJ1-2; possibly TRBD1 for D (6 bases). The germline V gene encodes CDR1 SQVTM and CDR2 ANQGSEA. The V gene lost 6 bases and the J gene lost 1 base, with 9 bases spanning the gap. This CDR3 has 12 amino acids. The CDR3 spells CSVDSLNYGYTF. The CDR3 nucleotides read TGCAGCGTGGACAGCCTTAACTATGGCTACACCTTC.

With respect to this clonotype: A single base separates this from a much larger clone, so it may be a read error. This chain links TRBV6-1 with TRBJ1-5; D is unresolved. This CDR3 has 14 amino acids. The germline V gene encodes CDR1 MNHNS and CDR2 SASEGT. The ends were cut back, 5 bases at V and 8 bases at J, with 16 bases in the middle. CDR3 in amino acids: CASSPTYSDEPQHF. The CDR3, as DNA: TGTGCCAGCAGTCCCACGTACTCCGATGAGCCCCAGCATTTT.

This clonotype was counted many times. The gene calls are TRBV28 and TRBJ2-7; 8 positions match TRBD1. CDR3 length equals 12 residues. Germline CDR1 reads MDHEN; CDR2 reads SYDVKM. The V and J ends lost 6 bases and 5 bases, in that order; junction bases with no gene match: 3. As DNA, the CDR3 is TGTGCCAGCAGCTTACAGGGGGACGAGCAGTACTTC. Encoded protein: CASSLQGDEQYF.

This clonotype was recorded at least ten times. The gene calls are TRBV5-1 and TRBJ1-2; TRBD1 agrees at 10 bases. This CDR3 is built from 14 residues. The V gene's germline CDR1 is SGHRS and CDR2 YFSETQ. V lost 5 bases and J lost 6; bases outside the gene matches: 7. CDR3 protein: CASRSGTGEDGYTF. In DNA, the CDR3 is TGCGCCAGCAGGTCCGGGACAGGGGAAGATGGCTACACCTTC.

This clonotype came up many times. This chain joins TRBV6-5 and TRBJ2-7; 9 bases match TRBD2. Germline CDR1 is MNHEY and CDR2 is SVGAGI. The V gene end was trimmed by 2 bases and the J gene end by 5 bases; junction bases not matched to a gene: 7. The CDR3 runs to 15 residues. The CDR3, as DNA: TGTGCCAGCAGTTACAGGGCGGGGGGGCGCGACGAGCAGTACTTC. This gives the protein CASSYRAGGRDEQYF.

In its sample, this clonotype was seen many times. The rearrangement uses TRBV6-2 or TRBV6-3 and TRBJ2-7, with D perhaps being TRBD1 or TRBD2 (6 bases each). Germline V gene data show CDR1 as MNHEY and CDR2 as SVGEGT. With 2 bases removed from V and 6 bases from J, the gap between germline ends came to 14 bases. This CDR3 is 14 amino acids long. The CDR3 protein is CASSYRGGQSEQYF. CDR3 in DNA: TGTGCCAGCAGTTACAGGGGAGGACAGAGCGAGCAGTACTTC.

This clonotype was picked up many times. CDR3 nucleotide sequence: TGTGCCAGCAGCTTAGGCGGCAGGGGAGGGAATGGCTACACCTTC. It is translated as CASSLGGRGGNGYTF. The chain couples TRBV7-2 to TRBJ1-2; weak D call: TRBD1 (6 bases). V was shortened by 1 base and J by 6 bases, with 15 bases between the two germline ends. This CDR3 has 15 residues. Germline V lookup: CDR1 SGHTA, CDR2 FQGNSA. Based on the CDR3 plus reference TRBV7-2 and TRBJ1-2, the full variable domain is GAGVSQSPSNKVTEKGKDVELRCDPISGHTALYWYRQSLGQGLEFLIYFQGNSAPDKSGLPSDRFSAERTGGSVSTLTIQRTQQEDSAVYLCASSLGGRGGNGYTFGSGTRLTVV.

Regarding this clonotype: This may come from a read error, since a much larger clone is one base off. The CDR3 is CASSEGRGGPKYF. The CDR3 DNA follows: TGTGCCAGCAGTGAAGGGCGGGGGGGACCCAAGTACTTC. The chain employs TRBV6-1 and TRBJ2-5; 9 positions agree with TRBD2. CDR3 length: 13 residues. CDR1 and CDR2 (germline): MNHNS, SASEGT. Unmatched junction bases numbered 6, after V lost 1 base and J lost 12 bases.

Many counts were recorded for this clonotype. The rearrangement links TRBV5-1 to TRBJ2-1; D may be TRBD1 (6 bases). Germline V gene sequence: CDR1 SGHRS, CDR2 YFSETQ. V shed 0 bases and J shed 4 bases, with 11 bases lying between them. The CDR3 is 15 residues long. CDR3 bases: TGCGCCAGCAGCTTGGTGGCAGGGGCGTACAATGAGCAGTTCTTC. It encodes CASSLVAGAYNEQFF.

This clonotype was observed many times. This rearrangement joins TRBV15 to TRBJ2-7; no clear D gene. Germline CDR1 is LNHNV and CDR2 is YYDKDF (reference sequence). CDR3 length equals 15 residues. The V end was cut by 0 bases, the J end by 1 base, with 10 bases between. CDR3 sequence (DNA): TGTGCCACCAGCAGAGACGCGGCCCGGTCCTACGAGCAGTACTTC. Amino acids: CATSRDAARSYEQYF. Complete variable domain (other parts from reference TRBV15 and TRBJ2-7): DAMVIQNPRYQVTQFGKPVTLSCSQTLNHNVMYWYQQKSSQAPKLLFHYYDKDFNNEADTPDNFQSRRPNTSFCFLDIRSPGLGDTAMYLCATSRDAARSYEQYFGPGTRLTVT.

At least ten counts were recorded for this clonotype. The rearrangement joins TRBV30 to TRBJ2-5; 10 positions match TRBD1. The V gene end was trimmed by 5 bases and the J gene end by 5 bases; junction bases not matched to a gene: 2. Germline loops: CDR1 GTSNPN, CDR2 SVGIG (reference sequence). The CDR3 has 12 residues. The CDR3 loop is CAWGQGGETQYF. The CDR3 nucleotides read TGTGCCTGGGGACAGGGGGGTGAGACCCAGTACTTC.

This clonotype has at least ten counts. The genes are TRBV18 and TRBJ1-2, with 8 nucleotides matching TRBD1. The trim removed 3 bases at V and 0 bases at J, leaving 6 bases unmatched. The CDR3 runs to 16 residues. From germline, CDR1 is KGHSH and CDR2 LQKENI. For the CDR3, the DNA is TGTGCCAGCTCACCGGACAGGGTACCGCCTAACTATGGCTACACCTTC. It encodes CASSPDRVPPNYGYTF.

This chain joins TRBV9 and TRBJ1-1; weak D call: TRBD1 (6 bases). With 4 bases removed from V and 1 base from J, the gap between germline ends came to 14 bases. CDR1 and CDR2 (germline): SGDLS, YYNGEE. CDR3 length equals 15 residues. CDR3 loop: CASSPLGQTNTEAFF. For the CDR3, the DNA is TGTGCCAGCAGCCCACTCGGACAGACGAACACTGAAGCTTTCTTT. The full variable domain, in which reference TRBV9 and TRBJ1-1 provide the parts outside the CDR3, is DSGVTQTPKHLITATGQRVTLRCSPRSGDLSVYWYQQSLDQGLQFLIQYYNGEERAKGNILERFSAQQFPDLHSELNLSSLELGDSALYFCASSPLGQTNTEAFFGQGTRLTVV.

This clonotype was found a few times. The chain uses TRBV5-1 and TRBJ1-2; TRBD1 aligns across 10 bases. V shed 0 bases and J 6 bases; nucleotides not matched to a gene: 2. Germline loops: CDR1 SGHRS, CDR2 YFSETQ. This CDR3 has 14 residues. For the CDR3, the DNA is TGCGCCAGCAGCTTGGCGGGACAGGGGCATGGCTACACCTTC. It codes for CASSLAGQGHGYTF.

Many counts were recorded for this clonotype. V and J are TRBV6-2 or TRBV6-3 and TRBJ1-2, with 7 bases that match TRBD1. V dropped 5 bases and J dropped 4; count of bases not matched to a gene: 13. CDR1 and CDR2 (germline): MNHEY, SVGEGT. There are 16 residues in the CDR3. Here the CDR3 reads CASSRQRDSSSYGYTF. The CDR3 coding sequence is TGTGCCAGCAGTAGACAACGGGACAGCAGTTCCTATGGCTACACCTTC.

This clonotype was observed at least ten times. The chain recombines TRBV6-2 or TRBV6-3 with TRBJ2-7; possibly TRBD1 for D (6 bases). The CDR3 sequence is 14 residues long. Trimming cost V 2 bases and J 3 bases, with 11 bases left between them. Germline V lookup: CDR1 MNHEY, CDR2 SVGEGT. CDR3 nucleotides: TGTGCCAGCAGTTACGAGGGGGATGGCTACGAGCAGTACTTC. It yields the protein CASSYEGDGYEQYF.

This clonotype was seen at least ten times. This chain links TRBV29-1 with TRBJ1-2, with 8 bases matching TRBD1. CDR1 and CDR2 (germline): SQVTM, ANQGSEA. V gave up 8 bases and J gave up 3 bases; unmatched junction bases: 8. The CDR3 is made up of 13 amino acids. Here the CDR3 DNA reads TGCAGCTGTGGACAGGGTTTTGACTATGGCTACACCTTC. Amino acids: CSCGQGFDYGYTF.